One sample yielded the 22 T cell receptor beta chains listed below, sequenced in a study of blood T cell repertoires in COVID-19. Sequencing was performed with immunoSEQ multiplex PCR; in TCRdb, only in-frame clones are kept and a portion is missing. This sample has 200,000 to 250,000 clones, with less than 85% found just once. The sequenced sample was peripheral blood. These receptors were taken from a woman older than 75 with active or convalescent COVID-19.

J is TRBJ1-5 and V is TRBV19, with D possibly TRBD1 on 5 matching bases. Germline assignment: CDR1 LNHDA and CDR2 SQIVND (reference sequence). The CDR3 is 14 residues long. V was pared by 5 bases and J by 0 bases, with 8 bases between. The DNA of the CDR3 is TGTGCCAGTAGTCCCGGACATAGCAATCAGCCCCAGCATTTT. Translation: CASSPGHSNQPQHF.

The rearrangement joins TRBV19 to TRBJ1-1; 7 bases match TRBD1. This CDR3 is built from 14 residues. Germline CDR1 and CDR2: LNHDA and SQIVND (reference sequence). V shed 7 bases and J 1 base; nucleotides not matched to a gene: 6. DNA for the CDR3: TGTGCCAGTATACCTCGGGACAGGAACACTGAAGCTTTCTTT. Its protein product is CASIPRDRNTEAFF.

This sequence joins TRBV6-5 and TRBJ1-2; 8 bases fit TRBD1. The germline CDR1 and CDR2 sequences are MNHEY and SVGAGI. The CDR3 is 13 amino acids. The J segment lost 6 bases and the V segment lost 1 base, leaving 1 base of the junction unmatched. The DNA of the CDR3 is TGTGCCAGCAGTTACTTGACAGGGGATGGCTACACCTTC. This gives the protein CASSYLTGDGYTF.

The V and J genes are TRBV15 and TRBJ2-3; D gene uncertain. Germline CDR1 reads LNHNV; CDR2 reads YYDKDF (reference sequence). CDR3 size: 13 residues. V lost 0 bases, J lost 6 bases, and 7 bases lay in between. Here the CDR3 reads CATSREFTDTQYF. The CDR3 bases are TGTGCCACCAGCAGAGAGTTTACTGATACGCAGTATTTT.

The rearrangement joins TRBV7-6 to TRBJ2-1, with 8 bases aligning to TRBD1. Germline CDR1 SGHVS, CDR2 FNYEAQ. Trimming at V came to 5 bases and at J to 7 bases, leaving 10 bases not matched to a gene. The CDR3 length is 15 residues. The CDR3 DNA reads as TGTGCCAGCAGCCGAGGACAGGGAAGTTGGAATGAGCAGTTCTTC. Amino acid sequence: CASSRGQGSWNEQFF.

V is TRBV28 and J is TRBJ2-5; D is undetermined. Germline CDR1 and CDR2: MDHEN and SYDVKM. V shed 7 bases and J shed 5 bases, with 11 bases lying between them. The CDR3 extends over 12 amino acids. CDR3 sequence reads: CASMAFAETQYF. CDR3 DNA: TGTGCCAGCATGGCATTTGCCGAGACCCAGTACTTC.

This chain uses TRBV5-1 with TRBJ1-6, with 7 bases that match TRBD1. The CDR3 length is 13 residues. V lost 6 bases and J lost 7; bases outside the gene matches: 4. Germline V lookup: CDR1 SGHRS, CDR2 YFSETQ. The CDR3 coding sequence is TGCGCCAGCAAAGGACAGGAGAATTCACCCCTCCACTTT. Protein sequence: CASKGQENSPLHF.

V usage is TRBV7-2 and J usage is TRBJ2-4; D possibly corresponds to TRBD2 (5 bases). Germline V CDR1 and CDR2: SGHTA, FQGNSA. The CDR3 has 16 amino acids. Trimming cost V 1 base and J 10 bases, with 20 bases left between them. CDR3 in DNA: TGTGCCAGCAGCTTAGGAGGGCCGGCGGGCATGGGTATTCAGTACTTC. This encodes CASSLGGPAGMGIQYF.

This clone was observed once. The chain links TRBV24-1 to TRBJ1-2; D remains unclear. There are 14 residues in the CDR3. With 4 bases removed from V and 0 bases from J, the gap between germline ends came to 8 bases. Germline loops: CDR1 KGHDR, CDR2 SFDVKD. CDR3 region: CATSERGANYGYTF. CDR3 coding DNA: TGTGCCACCAGTGAGAGAGGAGCTAACTATGGCTACACCTTC.

CDR3 coding DNA: TGCGCCAGCAGTCTGACTAGCGGGGGGCCAGATACGCAGTATTTT. Encoded protein: CASSLTSGGPDTQYF. The chain links TRBV10-2 to TRBJ2-3; 13 nucleotides align to TRBD2. Germline V lookup: CDR1 WSHSY, CDR2 SAAADI. This CDR3 contains 15 residues. The V gene end was trimmed by 5 bases and the J gene end by 4 bases; junction bases not matched to a gene: 3.

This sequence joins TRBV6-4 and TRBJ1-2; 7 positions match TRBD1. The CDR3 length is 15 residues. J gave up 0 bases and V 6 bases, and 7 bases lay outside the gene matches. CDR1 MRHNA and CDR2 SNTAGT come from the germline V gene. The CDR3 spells CASRGTDRANYGYTF. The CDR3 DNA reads TGTGCCAGCAGGGGGACAGATCGAGCTAACTATGGCTACACCTTC.

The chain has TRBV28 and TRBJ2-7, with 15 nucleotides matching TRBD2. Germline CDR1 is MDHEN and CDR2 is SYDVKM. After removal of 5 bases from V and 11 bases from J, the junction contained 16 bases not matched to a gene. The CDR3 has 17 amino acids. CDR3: CASSPPQATGTSGGKYF. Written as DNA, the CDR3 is TGTGCCAGCAGTCCACCTCAGGCCACCGGGACTAGCGGGGGGAAGTACTTC.

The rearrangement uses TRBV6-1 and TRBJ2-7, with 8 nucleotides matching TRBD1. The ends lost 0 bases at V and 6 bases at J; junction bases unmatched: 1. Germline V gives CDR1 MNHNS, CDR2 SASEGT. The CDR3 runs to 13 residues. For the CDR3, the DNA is TGTGCCAGCAGTGAAGCGGACAGGGTCGAGCAGTACTTC. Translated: CASSEADRVEQYF.

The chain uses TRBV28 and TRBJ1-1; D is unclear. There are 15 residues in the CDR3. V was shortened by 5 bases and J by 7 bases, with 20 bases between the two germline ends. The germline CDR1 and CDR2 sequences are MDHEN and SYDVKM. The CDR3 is CASSPNGRGGSEAFF. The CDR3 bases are TGTGCCAGCAGTCCCAATGGACGGGGAGGCAGTGAAGCTTTCTTT.

The CDR3 region has the DNA TGTGCCTGGAGTGTTAAATGGAGCTCCTATAATTCACCCCTCCACTTT. Its protein is CAWSVKWSSYNSPLHF. The chain joins TRBV30 to TRBJ1-6, with D unresolved. Trimming removed 0 bases at V and 0 bases at J, with 9 bases between. This CDR3 has 16 amino acids. Germline-derived CDR1 and CDR2 are GTSNPN and SVGIG (reference sequence).

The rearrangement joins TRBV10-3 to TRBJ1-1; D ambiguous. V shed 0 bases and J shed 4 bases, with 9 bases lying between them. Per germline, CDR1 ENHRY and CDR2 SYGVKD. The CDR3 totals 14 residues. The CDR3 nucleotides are TGTGCCATCAGTGAGTCTGGGCAGGCCACTGAAGCTTTCTTT. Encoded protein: CAISESGQATEAFF.

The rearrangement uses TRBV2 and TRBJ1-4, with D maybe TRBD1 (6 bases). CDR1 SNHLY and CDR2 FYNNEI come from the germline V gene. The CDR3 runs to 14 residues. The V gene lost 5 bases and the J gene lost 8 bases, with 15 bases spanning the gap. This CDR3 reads CASSTTGSGEKLFF. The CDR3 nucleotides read TGTGCCAGCAGTACTACAGGGTCGGGAGAAAAACTGTTTTTT.

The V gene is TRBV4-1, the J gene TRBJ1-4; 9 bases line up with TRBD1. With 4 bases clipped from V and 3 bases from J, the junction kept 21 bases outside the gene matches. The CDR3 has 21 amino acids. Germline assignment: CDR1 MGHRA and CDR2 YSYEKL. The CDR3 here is CASSRLIQGTGRMMANEKLFF. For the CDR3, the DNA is TGCGCCAGCAGCCGACTGATTCAGGGGACAGGGAGGATGATGGCTAATGAAAAACTGTTTTTT.

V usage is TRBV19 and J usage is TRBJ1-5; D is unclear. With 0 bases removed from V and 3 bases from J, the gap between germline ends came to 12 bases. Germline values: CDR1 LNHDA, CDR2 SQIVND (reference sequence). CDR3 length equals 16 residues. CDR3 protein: CASSIDRMQANQPQHF. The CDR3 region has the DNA TGTGCCAGTAGTATAGATCGTATGCAGGCCAATCAGCCCCAGCATTTT.

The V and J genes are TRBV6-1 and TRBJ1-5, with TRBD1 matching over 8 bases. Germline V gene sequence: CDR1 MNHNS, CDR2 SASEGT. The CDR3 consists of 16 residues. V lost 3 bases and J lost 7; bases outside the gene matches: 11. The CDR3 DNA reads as TGTGCCAGCAGTGAGGTGGCAGGGGGCAGGGGGCAGCCCCAGCATTTT. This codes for CASSEVAGGRGQPQHF.

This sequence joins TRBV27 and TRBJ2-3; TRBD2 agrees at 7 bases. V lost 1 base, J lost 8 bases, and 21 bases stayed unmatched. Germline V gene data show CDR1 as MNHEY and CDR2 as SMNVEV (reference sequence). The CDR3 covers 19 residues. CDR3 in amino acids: CASSLFSGTRGVSSPTQYF. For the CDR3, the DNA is TGTGCCAGCAGTTTATTTTCGGGGACTCGGGGGGTGTCTTCCCCTACGCAGTATTTT.

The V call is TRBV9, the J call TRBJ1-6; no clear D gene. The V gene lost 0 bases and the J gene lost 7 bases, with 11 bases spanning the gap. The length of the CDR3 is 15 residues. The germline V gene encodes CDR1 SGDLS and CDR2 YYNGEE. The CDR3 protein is CASSVAPGENSPLHF. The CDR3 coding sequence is TGTGCCAGCAGCGTAGCCCCCGGAGAGAATTCACCCCTCCACTTT.